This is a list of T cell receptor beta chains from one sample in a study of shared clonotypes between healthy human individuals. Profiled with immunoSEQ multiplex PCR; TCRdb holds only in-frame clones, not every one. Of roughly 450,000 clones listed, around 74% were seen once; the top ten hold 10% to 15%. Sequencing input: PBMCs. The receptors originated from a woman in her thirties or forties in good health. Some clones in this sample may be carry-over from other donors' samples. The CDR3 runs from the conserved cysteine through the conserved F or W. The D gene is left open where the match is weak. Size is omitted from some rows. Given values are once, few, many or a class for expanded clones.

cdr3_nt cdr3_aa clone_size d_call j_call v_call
TGTGCCAGTAGTGTATCTGGGGTGGTAGCCAAAAACATTCAGTACTTC CASSVSGVVAKNIQYF . . TRBJ2-4 TRBV19
TGTGCCAGTTCGGCCTATCCAGATACGCAGTATTTT CASSAYPDTQYF . . TRBJ2-3 TRBV28
TGTGCCAGCAGTTTACTAATGAGACTGGCTAGCACAGATACGCAGTATTTT CASSLLMRLASTDTQYF . . TRBJ2-3 TRBV28
TGTGCCAGCAGCGATCCGGGACTAGCGGGAGGTTGGGAGCAGTTCTTC CASSDPGLAGGWEQFF once TRBD2 TRBJ2-1 TRBV14
TGCAGCGTGAAACGGGGGAAGGGCACTGAAGCTTTCTTT CSVKRGKGTEAFF . . TRBJ1-1 TRBV29-1
TGTGCCAGCAGCCCCCCGGACGGGGCGGCCCACAATGAGCAGTTCTTC CASSPPDGAAHNEQFF . . TRBJ2-1 TRBV7-8
TGTGCCAGCAGGCTAGACTCCTACAATGAGCAGTTCTTC CASRLDSYNEQFF many . TRBJ2-1 TRBV5-4
TGCGCCAGCAGCCTCCGATCTGGGACAGGGGAGTACGAGCAGTACTTC CASSLRSGTGEYEQYF . TRBD1 TRBJ2-7 TRBV4-1
TGTGCCATCAGTGAGGAGAGAAATGAGCAGTTCTTC CAISEERNEQFF . . TRBJ2-1 TRBV10-3
TGCAGCGTTGAAAAGGAATCCTACGAGCAGTACTTC CSVEKESYEQYF . . TRBJ2-7 TRBV29-1
TGTGCCAGCAGTTTGCCCTACTATGGCTACACCTTC CASSLPYYGYTF . . TRBJ1-2 TRBV28
TGTGCCAGCAGAAGATCCCTCTATGGCTACACCTTC CASRRSLYGYTF . . TRBJ1-2 TRBV27
TGTGCCAGTAGTATAGGGGCGATCCCACCGAACACTGAAGCTTTCTTT CASSIGAIPPNTEAFF many . TRBJ1-1 TRBV19
TGTGCCAGTAGTATAGGACGGCGCACAGATACGCAGTATTTT CASSIGRRTDTQYF . . TRBJ2-3 TRBV19
TGTGCCAGCAGTGAATGGGGGAACAATCAGCCCCAGCATTTT CASSEWGNNQPQHF . . TRBJ1-5 TRBV2
TGTGCCAGCAGTGACTTAACCAGGGGGGAGAAACCTGGGGCCAACGTCCTGACTTTC CASSDLTRGEKPGANVLTF . . TRBJ2-6 TRBV6-4
TGTGCCAGCAGCCGGGGGACAGGGGGCCTGGCGAGGGCTATTGAAGCTTTCTTT CASSRGTGGLARAIEAFF . TRBD1 TRBJ1-1 TRBV27
TGTGCCAGTAGTATTCGCTGGGACACCACAGAGGCTTCACCCCTCCACTTT CASSIRWDTTEASPLHF . . TRBJ1-6 TRBV19
TGCGCCAGCAGCACTGGACCTTCCCCGACGGGGGAGCTGTTTTTT CASSTGPSPTGELFF . . TRBJ2-2 TRBV5-1
TGTGCCAGCACCCTCGAGACAGGGAGATCACCCCTCCACTTT CASTLETGRSPLHF . TRBD1 TRBJ1-6 TRBV2
TGTGCCACCGGACCTAGCGGGAGTAGCGCAGATACGCAGTATTTT CATGPSGSSADTQYF . TRBD2 TRBJ2-3 TRBV10-3
TGCGCCAGCAGTGTGGGCAAAGCGCCCAATGGGCCCCAGCATTTT CASSVGKAPNGPQHF . . TRBJ1-5 TRBV10-1
TGTGCCATCAGTGAATTGACTAGCGGGAGGGGCTCTGATACGCAGTATTTT CAISELTSGRGSDTQYF once TRBD2 TRBJ2-3 TRBV10-3
TGTGCCAGCAGCTTAAGCACCGAGCAGTACTTC CASSLSTEQYF . . TRBJ2-7 TRBV7-8
TGTGCCTGGACCGAGGGGTGGGAGGCAGCTTTCTTT CAWTEGWEAAFF few . TRBJ1-1 TRBV30
TGTGCCAGTATGAGTCGGGGGTATCAGCCCCAGCATTTT CASMSRGYQPQHF . . TRBJ1-5 TRBV19
TGTGCCAGCAGCTTAGGACTAAGCTCCTACGAGCAGTACTTC CASSLGLSSYEQYF . . TRBJ2-7 TRBV7-2
TGTGCCAGCAGCTTAGACAGGGCCGCGAGCTCCTACGAGCAGTACTTC CASSLDRAASSYEQYF . . TRBJ2-7 TRBV7-2
TGTGCCAGCAGGGTACAGGTGCAGACCGGGGAGCTGTTTTTT CASRVQVQTGELFF few . TRBJ2-2 TRBV6-1
TGTGCCAGCAGTTACTCGGGGGAAGGACGGGGCTACACCTTC CASSYSGEGRGYTF . . TRBJ1-2 TRBV6-5